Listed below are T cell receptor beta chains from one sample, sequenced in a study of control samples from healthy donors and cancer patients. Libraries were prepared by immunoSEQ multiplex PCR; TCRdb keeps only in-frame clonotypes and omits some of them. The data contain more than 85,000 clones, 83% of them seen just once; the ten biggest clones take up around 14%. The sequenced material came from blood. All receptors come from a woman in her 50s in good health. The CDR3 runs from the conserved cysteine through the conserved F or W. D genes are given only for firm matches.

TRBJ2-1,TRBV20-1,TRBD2,CSASRLAAYNEQFF,TGCAGTGCTAGTCGCCTAGCGGCTTACAATGAGCAGTTCTTC
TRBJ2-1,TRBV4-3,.,CASSQEVWAGDYEQFF,TGCGCCAGCAGCCAAGAGGTCTGGGCAGGGGACTATGAGCAGTTCTTC
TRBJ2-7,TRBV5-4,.,CASRRDSVIPSEQYF,TGTGCCAGCAGGCGGGACTCCGTGATTCCTAGCGAGCAGTACTTC
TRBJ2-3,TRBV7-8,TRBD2,CASSAAGGWTDTQYF,TGTGCCAGCAGCGCAGCGGGAGGGTGGACAGATACGCAGTATTTT
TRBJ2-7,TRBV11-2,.,CASSFGGLDYEQYF,TGTGCCAGCAGCTTTGGGGGCTTAGACTACGAGCAGTACTTC
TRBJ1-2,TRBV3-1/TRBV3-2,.,CASSLEEGPRGYTF,TGTGCCAGCAGCCTCGAGGAGGGGCCTAGGGGCTACACCTTC
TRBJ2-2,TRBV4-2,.,CASSQGSLASTGELFF,TGTGCCAGCAGCCAAGGCTCCCTAGCCTCCACCGGGGAGCTGTTTTTT
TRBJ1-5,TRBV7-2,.,CASSWNRNQPQHF,TGTGCCAGCAGCTGGAATAGAAATCAGCCCCAGCATTTT
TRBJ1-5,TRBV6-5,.,CASRRDSNQPQHF,TGTGCCAGCAGGAGGGATAGCAATCAGCCCCAGCATTTT
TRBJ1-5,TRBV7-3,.,CASRSTGGFTQHF,TGTGCCAGCAGGTCAACCGGTGGTTTTACCCAGCATTTT